This entry concerns a single TCR beta chain. This entry belongs to a study of T cell responses to AZD1222 COVID-19 vaccine. Some clones are missing from TCRdb's copy, which holds only in-frame ones; the method was immunoSEQ multiplex PCR. The profile shows more than 85,000 clones, 82% of them singletons. Germline V gene lookup returns CDR1 SQVTM and CDR2 ANQGSEA. CDR3 length: 15 amino acids. J lost 4 bases, V lost 3 bases, and 9 bases had no gene match. The chain has TRBV29-1 and TRBJ1-2; 9 nucleotides line up with TRBD1. The material was peripheral blood, obtained on day 0 of AZD1222 vaccination. The TCR originated in an adult in good health. DNA of the CDR3: TGCAGCGTTGACCTGAACAGGGGGCCCGGCTATGGCTACACCTTC. This encodes CSVDLNRGPGYGYTF. Using reference TRBV29-1 and TRBJ1-2 for the parts outside the CDR3, the full variable domain is SAVISQKPSRDICQRGTSLTIQCQVDSQVTMMFWYRQQPGQSLTLIATANQGSEATYESGFVIDKFPISRPNLTFSTLTVSNMSPEDSSIYLCSVDLNRGPGYGYTFGSGTRLTVV.